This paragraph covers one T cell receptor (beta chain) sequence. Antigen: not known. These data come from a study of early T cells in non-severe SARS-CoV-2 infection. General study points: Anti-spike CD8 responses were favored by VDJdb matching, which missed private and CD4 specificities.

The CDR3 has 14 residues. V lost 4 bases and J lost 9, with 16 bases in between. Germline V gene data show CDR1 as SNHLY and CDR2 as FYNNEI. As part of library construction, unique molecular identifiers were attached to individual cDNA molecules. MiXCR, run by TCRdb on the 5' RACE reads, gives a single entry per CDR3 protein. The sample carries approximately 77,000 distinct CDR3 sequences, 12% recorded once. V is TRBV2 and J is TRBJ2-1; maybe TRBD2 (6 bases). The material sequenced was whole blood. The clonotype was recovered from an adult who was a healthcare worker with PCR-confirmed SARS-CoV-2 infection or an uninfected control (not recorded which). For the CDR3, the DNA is TGTGCCAGCAGTGGACTAGTAGTGGATAGTGAGCAGTTCTTC. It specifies CASSGLVVDSEQFF.